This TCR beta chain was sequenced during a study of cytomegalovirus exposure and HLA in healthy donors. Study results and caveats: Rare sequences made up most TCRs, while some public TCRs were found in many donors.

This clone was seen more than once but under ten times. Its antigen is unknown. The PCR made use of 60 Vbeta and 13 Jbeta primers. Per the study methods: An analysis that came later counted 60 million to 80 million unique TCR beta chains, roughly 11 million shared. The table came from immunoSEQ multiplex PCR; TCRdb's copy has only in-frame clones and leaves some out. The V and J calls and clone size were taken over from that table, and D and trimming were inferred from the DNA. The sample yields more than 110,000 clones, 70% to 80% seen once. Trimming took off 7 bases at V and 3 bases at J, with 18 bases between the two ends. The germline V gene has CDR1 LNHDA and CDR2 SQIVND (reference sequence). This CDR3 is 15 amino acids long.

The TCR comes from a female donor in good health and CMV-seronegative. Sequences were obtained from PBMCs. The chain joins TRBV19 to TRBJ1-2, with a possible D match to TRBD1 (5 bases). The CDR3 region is CASKGSGVGDYGYTF. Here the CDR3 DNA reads TGTGCCAGTAAAGGTTCGGGGGTGGGGGACTATGGCTACACCTTC. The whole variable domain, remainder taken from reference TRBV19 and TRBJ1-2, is DGGITQSPKYLFRKEGQNVTLSCEQNLNHDAMYWYRQDPGQGLRLIYYSQIVNDFQKGDIAEGYSVSREKKESFPLTVTSAQKNPTAFYLCASKGSGVGDYGYTFGSGTRLTVV.